Described below is a single T cell receptor beta chain sequence and its context. Across about two dozen US areas, participants ranged in age from about 18 to 100 years. Membership in each cohort depended on participant-reported clinical history. Only in-frame clones appear in the TCRdb table, and some are missing; sequencing was by immunoSEQ multiplex PCR. The repertoire holds around 380,000 clones, with approximately 89% as singletons. The data originate from a study of blood T cell repertoires in COVID-19. Study background: COVID-19 samples collected from the United States, Italy and Spain covered acute and convalescent phases. Sources were T cells, B-cell-depleted T cells, or PBMCs; the material itself was cDNA or gDNA.

Per the germline V gene, CDR1 is MNHEY and CDR2 is SVGAGI. CDR3 size: 16 residues. Trimming shortened V by 2 bases and J by 4 bases, and 18 bases separated the two germline ends. The chain recombines TRBV6-5 with TRBJ2-7; D possibly corresponds to TRBD2 (7 bases). The sequence was obtained from a man aged 25-45 years who had recovered from COVID-19. The sequenced material came from PBMCs or T cells enriched from blood (not recorded which). The CDR3 reads CASSYDAEGGLYEQYF. The CDR3 DNA reads TGTGCCAGCAGTTACGATGCGGAGGGGGGGCTTTACGAGCAGTACTTC.